This is a list of T cell receptor beta chains from one sample in a study of OX40 agonist ivuxolimab in advanced cancers. Repertoires were generated with immunoSEQ multiplex PCR, while TCRdb's copy carries only in-frame clones and drops some. The sample records approximately 92,000 clones, roughly 95% being singletons. The sequencing here drew on CD4+ or CD8+ T cells sorted from blood, taken in a trial of the OX40 agonist ivuxolimab. These receptors originate from an adult with an advanced solid tumor such as melanoma, head and neck, liver or kidney cancer. Both conserved end residues are part of each CDR3. A D gene is named only where the DNA matches it firmly.

CDR3: CASSSSQTSGGYEQYF; V: TRBV7-9; D: TRBD2; J: TRBJ2-7
CDR3: CASSFSRSNEQFF; V: TRBV27; D: .; J: TRBJ2-1
CDR3: CASSIRASSTDTQYF; V: TRBV19; D: .; J: TRBJ2-3
CDR3: CASSMGTYNEQFF; V: TRBV19; D: .; J: TRBJ2-1
CDR3: CSVVRTGDYEQYF; V: TRBV29-1; D: TRBD1; J: TRBJ2-7
CDR3: CASSPPGPGNTIYF; V: TRBV7-8; D: .; J: TRBJ1-3
CDR3: CASSLALGGETQYF; V: TRBV7-9; D: .; J: TRBJ2-5
CDR3: CASSQDPGAGETQYF; V: TRBV4-3; D: .; J: TRBJ2-5
CDR3: CASSTGGSNTEAFF; V: TRBV6-1; D: TRBD1; J: TRBJ1-1
CDR3: CASIGYLNTGELFF; V: TRBV4-2; D: .; J: TRBJ2-2
CDR3: CASSSGLPNNEQFF; V: TRBV19; D: TRBD2; J: TRBJ2-1
CDR3: CASSSVRDTTDTQYF; V: TRBV11-2; D: .; J: TRBJ2-3
CDR3: CASSLSGNTDTQYF; V: TRBV7-6; D: TRBD2; J: TRBJ2-3
CDR3: CASSLSTGLYEQYF; V: TRBV27; D: .; J: TRBJ2-7
CDR3: CASSPKGQGGEQYF; V: TRBV7-9; D: TRBD1; J: TRBJ2-7
CDR3: CASSPRDFYEQYF; V: TRBV28; D: .; J: TRBJ2-7
CDR3: CASSLGEASNQPQHF; V: TRBV5-6; D: .; J: TRBJ1-5
CDR3: CASSQDRVRWEAVSSYNEQFF; V: TRBV4-3; D: .; J: TRBJ2-1
CDR3: CASSLREGAYEQYF; V: TRBV7-3; D: TRBD2; J: TRBJ2-7
CDR3: CASSTGSGEQYF; V: TRBV19; D: .; J: TRBJ2-7
CDR3: CASSVEGLGDEQYF; V: TRBV9; D: .; J: TRBJ2-7
CDR3: CASSLNPAAETQYF; V: TRBV5-1; D: .; J: TRBJ2-5
CDR3: CASSLEDTQYF; V: TRBV5-1; D: .; J: TRBJ2-3
CDR3: CASSSPGEETQYF; V: TRBV28; D: .; J: TRBJ2-5
CDR3: CASSILQGYTEAFF; V: TRBV19; D: TRBD1; J: TRBJ1-1
CDR3: CASRPIGLADNEQFF; V: TRBV27; D: TRBD2; J: TRBJ2-1
CDR3: CASSVEPEWDSPLHF; V: TRBV7-9; D: .; J: TRBJ1-6
CDR3: CASSLDRGSPLHF; V: TRBV7-8; D: TRBD1; J: TRBJ1-6
CDR3: CASSIVTGLYNEQFF; V: TRBV19; D: .; J: TRBJ2-1
CDR3: CASSDNIIQVGGETQYF; V: TRBV25-1; D: .; J: TRBJ2-5
CDR3: CAIPGTPGSGNTIYF; V: TRBV2; D: .; J: TRBJ1-3
CDR3: CASSPIIFSFSYTF; V: TRBV28; D: .; J: TRBJ1-2
CDR3: CSAPLVGEQYF; V: TRBV20-1; D: .; J: TRBJ2-7
CDR3: CASSNRDREERTEAFF; V: TRBV19; D: TRBD1; J: TRBJ1-1
CDR3: CSVTGTGGADTQYF; V: TRBV29-1; D: .; J: TRBJ2-3
CDR3: CASSPPDRPNTEAFF; V: TRBV18; D: .; J: TRBJ1-1
CDR3: CASSVGAGGYNEQFF; V: TRBV9; D: TRBD2; J: TRBJ2-1
CDR3: CASSTRQGETQYF; V: TRBV19; D: TRBD1; J: TRBJ2-5
CDR3: CASRPTGLAHQETQYF; V: TRBV2; D: TRBD2; J: TRBJ2-5
CDR3: CASSLTEKNTEAFF; V: TRBV7-9; D: .; J: TRBJ1-1
CDR3: CASSGQWGNQPQHF; V: TRBV2; D: .; J: TRBJ1-5
CDR3: CSAREMGEASYEQYF; V: TRBV29-1; D: .; J: TRBJ2-7